These 20 T cell receptor beta chains were all obtained from the same sample, sequenced in a study of shared T cell receptors in the human thymus. Sequencing was performed with immunoSEQ multiplex PCR; in TCRdb, only in-frame clones are kept and a portion is missing. The sample carries about 540,000 clones, more than 75% recorded once. These data were also reused for a study on human thymus T cells.

The specimen sequenced was thymocytes. Every receptor here comes from a boy under two years old with a congenital heart defect.

This CDR3 is CASSMSDRSKRPQHF. CDR3 bases: TGTGCCAGTAGTATGAGTGACAGGTCAAAAAGGCCCCAGCATTTT. The rearrangement joins TRBV19 to TRBJ1-5, with D perhaps matching TRBD1 (6 bases). The CDR3 has 15 amino acids. Trimming took off 3 bases at V and 9 bases at J, with 18 bases between the two ends. Germline CDR1 reads LNHDA; CDR2 reads SQIVND (reference sequence). The full variable domain, completed using reference TRBV19 and TRBJ1-5, is DGGITQSPKYLFRKEGQNVTLSCEQNLNHDAMYWYRQDPGQGLRLIYYSQIVNDFQKGDIAEGYSVSREKKESFPLTVTSAQKNPTAFYLCASSMSDRSKRPQHFGDGTRLSIL.

Only a few counts were recorded for this clone. Other nucleotide sequences in the sample specify the same CDR3. CDR3 nucleotide sequence: TGTGCCAGCAGTGAATCCCGGGACACAAATGAGCAGTTCTTC. The encoded protein is CASSESRDTNEQFF. The gene calls are TRBV25-1 and TRBJ2-1; TRBD1 might be the D (6 bases). The CDR3 length is 14 residues. Germline V gives CDR1 MGHDK, CDR2 SYGVNS. V lost 1 base and J 7 bases, leaving 11 bases between the germline ends.

The sample holds a few counts of this clone. The rearrangement links TRBV4-1 to TRBJ2-7; 7 bases map to TRBD2. CDR1 and CDR2 (germline): MGHRA, YSYEKL. The CDR3 sequence is 17 residues long. The V segment lost 0 bases and the J segment 2 bases; nucleotides outside the gene matches: 10. The CDR3 DNA reads TGCGCCAGCAGCCAAGATGCTTCCGGGACTAAGACCTACGAGCAGTACTTC. This gives the protein CASSQDASGTKTYEQYF.

This rearrangement joins TRBV15 to TRBJ2-7; TRBD2 aligns across 11 bases. The CDR3 sequence is 18 residues long. Trimming took 2 bases from V and 4 from J; bases not matched to a gene: 13. Germline-derived CDR1 and CDR2 are LNHNV and YYDKDF (reference sequence). In DNA, the CDR3 is TGTGCCACCAGCAGAATGACTAGCGGGAATGACCGGGGTTACGAGCAGTACTTC. Translation gives CATSRMTSGNDRGYEQYF.

The V gene is TRBV5-4, the J gene TRBJ2-3, with TRBD2 identical over 12 bases. Germline lookup yields CDR1 SGHNT and CDR2 YYREEE (reference sequence). The CDR3 is made up of 19 amino acids. The V segment lost 4 bases and the J segment 3 bases; nucleotides outside the gene matches: 15. The CDR3 region is CASSPDWASGRAGTDTQYF. The CDR3 DNA reads TGTGCCAGCAGCCCCGACTGGGCTAGCGGGAGGGCCGGTACAGATACGCAGTATTTT. The complete variable domain, with remaining parts taken from reference TRBV5-4 and TRBJ2-3, reads ETGVTQSPTHLIKTRGQQVTLRCSSQSGHNTVSWYQQALGQGPQFIFQYYREEENGRGNFPPRFSGLQFPNYSSELNVNALELDDSALYLCASSPDWASGRAGTDTQYFGPGTRLTVL.

The chain recombines TRBV7-8 with TRBJ2-7; 8 bases match TRBD1. The CDR3 sequence is 14 residues long. Germline assignment: CDR1 SGHVS and CDR2 FQNEAQ. V shed 5 bases, J shed 6 bases, and the junction held 9 bases outside the gene matches. CDR3 amino acids: CASSRRQGLSEQYF. Written as DNA, the CDR3 is TGTGCCAGCAGCCGCCGACAGGGGTTGAGCGAGCAGTACTTC.

This clone was seen a few times. V usage is TRBV6-1 and J usage is TRBJ2-3; 9 nucleotides align to TRBD2. Per germline, CDR1 MNHNS and CDR2 SASEGT. Losses at the gene ends were 1 base for V and 2 bases for J; bases not matched to a gene: 10. The CDR3 contains 18 residues. The CDR3 sequence is CASSEGRGAGGVTDTQYF. CDR3 in DNA: TGTGCCAGCAGTGAAGGTCGGGGAGCGGGAGGAGTCACAGATACGCAGTATTTT.

J is TRBJ2-1 and V is TRBV4-2, with D unclear. Germline CDR1 LGHNA, CDR2 YNFKEQ. The V gene lost 4 bases and the J gene lost 8 bases, with 12 bases spanning the gap. The CDR3 spans 13 residues. CDR3 residues: CASSPQRRHEQFF. CDR3 sequence (DNA): TGTGCCAGCAGCCCTCAGAGGCGCCATGAGCAGTTCTTC.

V and J are TRBV7-2 and TRBJ2-7, with D possibly being TRBD1 (6 bases). Per the germline V gene, CDR1 is SGHTA and CDR2 is FQGNSA. The length of the CDR3 is 15 residues. V lost 6 bases and J 2 bases, leaving 17 bases between the germline ends. DNA of the CDR3: TGTGCCAGCAGGGATAATGGGGGCGCGCCCTACGAGCAGTACTTC. Its protein product is CASRDNGGAPYEQYF.

The chain combines TRBV6-6 with TRBJ1-1, with TRBD1 as a possible D gene (6 bases). The CDR3 is 15 residues long. Germline CDR1 is MNHNY and CDR2 is SVGAGI (reference sequence). V shed 6 bases and J shed 8 bases, with 22 bases lying between them. DNA of the CDR3: TGTGCCAGCAGACGCCCGACAGGCGGGAGCGGGGAAGCTTTCTTT. Protein product: CASRRPTGGSGEAFF.

The chain couples TRBV28 to TRBJ1-5; D gene unclear. The germline V and J ends were trimmed by 3 bases and 2 bases, with 23 bases remaining between them. Germline lookup yields CDR1 MDHEN and CDR2 SYDVKM. The CDR3 totals 19 residues. CDR3 amino acids: CASSFHLDGLGAGNQPQHF. DNA of the CDR3: TGTGCCAGCAGTTTCCATTTGGACGGACTCGGAGCGGGCAATCAGCCCCAGCATTTT.

The rearrangement joins TRBV7-9 to TRBJ1-4; perhaps TRBD1 as D (6 bases). The CDR3 covers 14 residues. The V gene lost 5 bases and the J gene lost 8 bases, with 15 bases spanning the gap. Germline CDR1 reads SEHNR; CDR2 reads FQNEAQ (reference sequence). The CDR3 bases are TGTGCCAGCAGCCCCACAGGGTTGCGAGAAAAACTGTTTTTT. This encodes CASSPTGLREKLFF. The full variable domain, with the rest looked up from reference TRBV7-9 and TRBJ1-4, is DTGVSQNPRHKITKRGQNVTFRCDPISEHNRLYWYRQTLGQGPEFLTYFQNEAQLEKSRLLSDRFSAERPKGSFSTLEIQRTEQGDSAMYLCASSPTGLREKLFFGSGTQLSVL.

This clone was recorded only once. The genes are TRBV4-1 and TRBJ2-4, with TRBD2 matching 7 bases. CDR1 and CDR2 (germline): MGHRA, YSYEKL. V gave up 2 bases and J gave up 9 bases; unmatched junction bases: 13. The CDR3 runs 16 residues. In DNA, the CDR3 is TGCGCCAGCAGCCAATCATTAGGGCGGGAGAGATCCATTCAGTACTTC. Its translation: CASSQSLGRERSIQYF.

The chain couples TRBV29-1 to TRBJ2-2; 8 positions agree with TRBD2. The CDR3 loop spans 13 amino acids. The junction had 1 base not matched to a gene; V was cut back by 3 bases and J by 4 bases. The germline CDR1 and CDR2 sequences are SQVTM and ANQGSEA. The CDR3 protein is CSVEREVTGELFF. The CDR3 coding sequence is TGCAGCGTTGAGCGGGAGGTCACCGGGGAGCTGTTTTTT.

This clone showed up just a few times. Different DNA sequences within this sample yield the same CDR3. V is TRBV5-6 and J is TRBJ2-1, with 11 positions matching TRBD1. V dropped 4 bases and J dropped 4; count of bases not matched to a gene: 4. Germline-derived CDR1 and CDR2 are SGHDT and YYEEEE. The CDR3 totals 15 residues. The CDR3 spells CASSPGTGGYNEQFF. CDR3 sequence (DNA): TGTGCCAGCAGCCCCGGGACAGGGGGTTACAATGAGCAGTTCTTC.

The rearrangement uses TRBV2 and TRBJ2-7; 13 nucleotides agree with TRBD2. This CDR3 has 15 amino acids. V shed 8 bases and J 0 bases; nucleotides not matched to a gene: 4. Germline loops: CDR1 SNHLY, CDR2 FYNNEI. CDR3 sequence: CASLGLAGISYEQYF. CDR3 coding DNA: TGTGCCAGCCTGGGACTAGCGGGGATCTCCTACGAGCAGTACTTC.

The chain is built from TRBV7-9 and TRBJ1-2, with D maybe TRBD1 (6 bases). Per germline, CDR1 SEHNR and CDR2 FQNEAQ (reference sequence). V was shortened by 8 bases and J by 0 bases, with 19 bases between the two germline ends. This CDR3 spans 16 amino acids. The CDR3 DNA follows: TGTGCCAGCCAAGTGGTCAGGGGCCCCACTAACTATGGCTACACCTTC. This gives the protein CASQVVRGPTNYGYTF.

The chain recombines TRBV7-9 with TRBJ1-1; TRBD1 aligns across 8 bases. Losses at the gene ends were 3 bases for V and 2 bases for J; bases not matched to a gene: 5. The germline V gene has CDR1 SEHNR and CDR2 FQNEAQ (reference sequence). The CDR3 is 15 amino acids. The CDR3 sequence is CASSFDRGSNTEAFF. For the CDR3, the DNA is TGTGCCAGCAGCTTCGACAGGGGATCCAACACTGAAGCTTTCTTT.

The chain has TRBV21-1 and TRBJ1-5; the D segment call TRBD1 is taken from the table without a DNA check. TRBV21-1 is classified as a pseudogene. The CDR3 extends over 16 amino acids. The CDR3 reads CATDRERTGGDQPQHF. CDR3 nucleotides: TGTGCGACCGACAGGGAACGGACGGGTGGCGATCAGCCCCAGCATTTT.

This chain uses TRBV5-1 with TRBJ2-3; 11 positions match TRBD2. The trim removed 4 bases at V and 8 bases at J, leaving 24 bases unmatched. The length of the CDR3 is 20 residues. The germline gives CDR1 SGHRS, CDR2 YFSETQ. The CDR3 region has the DNA TGCGCCAGCAGCGCTACTCCCGGGACTAGCGGCGGTGTGCCACAGATTACGCAGTATTTT. It is translated as CASSATPGTSGGVPQITQYF. The entire variable domain, with the rest obtained from reference TRBV5-1 and TRBJ2-3, is as follows: KAGVTQTPRYLIKTRGQQVTLSCSPISGHRSVSWYQQTPGQGLQFLFEYFSETQRNKGNFPGRFSGRQFSNSRSEMNVSTLELGDSALYLCASSATPGTSGGVPQITQYFGPGTRLTVL.